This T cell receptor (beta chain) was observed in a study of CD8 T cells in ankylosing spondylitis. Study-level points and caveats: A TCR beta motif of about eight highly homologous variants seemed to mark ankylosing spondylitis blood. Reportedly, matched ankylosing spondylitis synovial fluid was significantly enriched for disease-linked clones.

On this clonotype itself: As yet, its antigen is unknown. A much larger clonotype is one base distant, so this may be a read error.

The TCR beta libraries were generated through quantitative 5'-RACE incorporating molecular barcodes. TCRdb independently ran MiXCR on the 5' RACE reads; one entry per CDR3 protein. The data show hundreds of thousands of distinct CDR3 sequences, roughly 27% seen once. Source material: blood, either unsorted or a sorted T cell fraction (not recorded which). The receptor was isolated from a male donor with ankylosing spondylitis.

CDR3 loop: CASSLGGSPANSPLHF. As DNA, the CDR3 is TGCGCCAGCAGCTTGGGGGGGTCGCCAGCCAATTCACCCCTCCACTTT. This chain joins TRBV5-1 and TRBJ1-6; the D gene is possibly TRBD1 (5 bases). Trimming removed 0 bases at V and 7 bases at J, with 14 bases between. The CDR3 sequence is 16 residues long. Germline-derived CDR1 and CDR2 are SGHRS and YFSETQ. Full variable domain (missing parts from reference TRBV5-1 and TRBJ1-6): KAGVTQTPRYLIKTRGQQVTLSCSPISGHRSVSWYQQTPGQGLQFLFEYFSETQRNKGNFPGRFSGRQFSNSRSEMNVSTLELGDSALYLCASSLGGSPANSPLHFGNGTRLTVT.